This T cell receptor beta chain was obtained from a study of beta chain features in type 1 diabetes. The authors reverse transcribed all of the isolated RNA, so sequencing captured expressed TCRB transcripts. Using immunoSEQ multiplex PCR, the repertoire was profiled, and TCRdb retains in-frame clones only, with some absent. The profile shows over 500,000 clones, 15% to 18% of them singletons. As concerns this clone: This clone may be a read error of a much larger clone one base away. The same CDR3 can be traced to other DNA sequences in this sample.

This TCR came from a young man in good health. The material sequenced was naive CD4+ T cells from blood.

The CDR3 is CAISESSYGYTF. The CDR3 bases are TGTGCCATCAGTGAGTCTAGCTATGGCTACACCTTC. The chain has TRBV10-3 and TRBJ1-2; D is ambiguous. The ends were cut back, 0 bases at V and 4 bases at J, with 3 bases in the middle. This CDR3 has 12 amino acids. Per germline, CDR1 ENHRY and CDR2 SYGVKD.